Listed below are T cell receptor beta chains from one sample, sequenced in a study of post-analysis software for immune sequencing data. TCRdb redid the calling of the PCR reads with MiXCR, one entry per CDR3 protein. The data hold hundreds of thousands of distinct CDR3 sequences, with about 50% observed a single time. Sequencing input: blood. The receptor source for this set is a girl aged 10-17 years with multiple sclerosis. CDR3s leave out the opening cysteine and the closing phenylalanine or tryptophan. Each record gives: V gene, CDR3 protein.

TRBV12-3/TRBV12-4,ASSKIAGGTYEQY
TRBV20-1,SAQEGRHYGYT
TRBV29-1,SGRTGATDTQY
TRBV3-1,ASSQGGIRAGGYT
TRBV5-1,ASSYGQASEQY
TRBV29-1,SVVGSVGGTWAF
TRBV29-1,SVTNSSTDTQY
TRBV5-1,ASSLARGTASTDTQY
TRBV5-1,ASSSSMVGSRTDTQY
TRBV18,ASSPRITGGAFHEQY
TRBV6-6,ASSYPRGQLRDNEQF
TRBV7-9,ASSPGTVDTEAF
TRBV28,ASSLVATQREEQF
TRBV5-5,ASSLAWDGGYEQY
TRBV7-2,ASSLAFQGGGYT
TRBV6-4,ASTSMTTSGANVLT
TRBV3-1,ASERTSGIPTEQY
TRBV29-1,SVAPLRKNTEAF
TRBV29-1,SVLDRGGSGSYNEQF
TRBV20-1,SANLGHYEQY
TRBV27,ASKLSPGPTYNEQF
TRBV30,AWSPVRAQNIQY
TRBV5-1,ASSRDRTGHTQY
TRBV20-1,SASSGPFAFEQY
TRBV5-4,ASSLRARVGDTQY
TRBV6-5,ASSYSRGEVAKNIQY
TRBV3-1,ASSPGVESPLH
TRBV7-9,ASSASGGLSYEQY
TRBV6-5,ASSYRQGIYEQY
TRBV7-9,ASSEEDRGGDEQF
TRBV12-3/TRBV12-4,ASSPRGAGTQETQY
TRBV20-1,SARALTGNQETQY
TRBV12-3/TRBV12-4,ASSPPPRQGGGETQY
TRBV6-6,ASSRGVDYGEQF
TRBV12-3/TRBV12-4,ASSLYEDTQY
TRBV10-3,AISDVDSYEQY
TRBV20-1,SARPGQGSGNEQF
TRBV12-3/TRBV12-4,ASSFPRQYEQY
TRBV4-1,ASSQDVAYRGEKLF
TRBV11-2,ASSLGFSDQETQY
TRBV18,ASSVQRDNQETQY
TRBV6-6,ASSYNPASRHTQY
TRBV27,ASKGGQGRGKNIQY
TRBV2,ASSPPSLTDTQY
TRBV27,ASRGGPKETQY
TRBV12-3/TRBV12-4,ASSSYRGAGANVLT